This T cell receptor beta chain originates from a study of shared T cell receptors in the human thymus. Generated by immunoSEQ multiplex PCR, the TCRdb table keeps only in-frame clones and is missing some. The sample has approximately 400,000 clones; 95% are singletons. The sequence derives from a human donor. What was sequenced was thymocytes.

The CDR3 is CASTQSTASYEQYF. CDR3 nucleotides: TGTGCCAGTACCCAAAGTACTGCCTCCTACGAGCAGTACTTC. The chain employs TRBV19 and TRBJ2-7; D is ambiguous. V was pared by 7 bases and J by 0 bases, with 13 bases between. The length of the CDR3 is 14 residues. Germline-derived CDR1 and CDR2 are LNHDA and SQIVND (reference sequence).